The rows below give T cell receptor beta chains drawn from one sample of a study of blood T cell repertoires in COVID-19. The protocol was immunoSEQ multiplex PCR, while the TCRdb copy is restricted to in-frame clones and leaves out a portion. The table lists under 250,000 clones, over 80% of them singletons. Source material: peripheral blood. These receptors came from a man in his thirties or forties who had recovered from COVID-19. CDR3s include the opening cysteine and the closing phenylalanine or tryptophan. The D gene is left open where the match is weak.

TRBV28 | TRBD1 | CASSLPPGTGNGYTF
TRBV7-9 | - | CASSYKYEQYF
TRBV6-5 | TRBD2 | CASMLLAGGYNEQFF
TRBV4-1 | TRBD2 | CASSQDGVAGRNTGELFF
TRBV6-5 | - | CASSYPAGEQYF
TRBV5-4 | TRBD2 | CASSLKREEETQYF
TRBV16 | TRBD1 | CASSHGQGANNSPLHF
TRBV2 | - | CASSESPVYEQYF
TRBV28 | - | CATGGTEAFF
TRBV5-1 | TRBD1 | CASSLDRGEQFF
TRBV19 | TRBD1 | CATGGTGGVLGAFF
TRBV19 | TRBD2 | CASLAGGLGDTQYF
TRBV19 | TRBD1 | CASSSGDRFYEQFF
TRBV11-3 | TRBD1 | CASSSGQAGNTIYF
TRBV18 | TRBD1 | CASSPGDREEAFF
TRBV9 | TRBD1 | CASSVVGTGFTDTQYF
TRBV5-5 | - | CASSLSAVAANTGELFF
TRBV28 | - | CASRRPVTGELFF
TRBV4-1 | - | CASSQTSGTQYF
TRBV9 | TRBD1 | CASSPRTGHEKLFF
TRBV4-1 | TRBD1 | CASSQRDRGGNEQFF
TRBV11-2 | TRBD2 | CASSLGLAGGTDTQYF
TRBV27 | - | CASRTFFGIGANVLTF
TRBV7-2 | - | CASSLGLETDTQYF
TRBV10-1 | TRBD1 | CATRPGQGNTDTQYF
TRBV7-9 | TRBD1 | CASSLTGQAANYGYTF
TRBV7-6 | TRBD1 | CASSARQGNYEQYF
TRBV5-6 | TRBD1 | CASSSAGTAYGYTF
TRBV29-1 | - | CSVNRRSEAFF
TRBV15 | - | CATSPTGVPETQYF
TRBV15 | TRBD1 | CATIDRDVDLNYGYTF
TRBV9 | - | CASSVGGGSSPLHF
TRBV18 | TRBD1 | CASSPGTGESPQHF
TRBV29-1 | - | CSVEERDTYNEQFF
TRBV5-4 | TRBD2 | CASSLFSSGATGELFF
TRBV3-1/TRBV3-2 | - | CASSHLSGQETQYF
TRBV19 | TRBD1 | CASSNGQGLNTEAFF
TRBV6-5 | - | CASIRGRETQYF
TRBV11-2 | - | CASSLGPDNEQFF
TRBV27 | TRBD1 | CASSSKQGAGGELFF
TRBV11-3 | - | CASSLERDTEAFF
TRBV2 | - | CASGGDAYNEQFF
TRBV21-1 | - | CASSKLQGGNSNYGYTF
TRBV7-2 | TRBD2 | CASSSTLLAGELFF
TRBV27 | TRBD2 | CASSALSGGAGQETQYF
TRBV10-3 | - | CAISPGDGKNTEAFF
TRBV5-4 | TRBD2 | CASSLVGGGLSYEQYF
TRBV27 | TRBD1 | CASSLYAGGYADGYTF